The 25 T cell receptor beta chains reported below all come from one sample, sequenced in a study of CD8 T cells in Susac syndrome. Random hexamers served to reverse transcribe roughly 0.45 to 1 ug RNA. Via MiXCR, TCRdb re-called the immunoSEQ multiplex PCR reads, giving one row per CDR3 protein. The sample yields 150,000 to 200,000 distinct CDR3 sequences, 90% to 97% seen once. The specimen was CD4+ T cells from PBMCs. These receptors all come from a human donor with Susac syndrome.

The chain carries TRBV5-4 and TRBJ2-2; D is undetermined. The CDR3 spans 14 residues. Germline values: CDR1 SGHNT, CDR2 YYREEE (reference sequence). The V gene lost 5 bases and the J gene lost 6 bases, with 14 bases spanning the gap. CDR3 nucleotides: TGTGCCAGCAGTACCGCTAGTTTCGCCGGGGAGCTGTTTTTT. It encodes CASSTASFAGELFF.

The chain employs TRBV29-1 and TRBJ2-5; D gene ambiguous. The CDR3 has 13 amino acids. The germline CDR1 and CDR2 sequences are SQVTM and ANQGSEA. V lost 4 bases to trimming and J lost 1 base, with 10 bases between them. The CDR3 reads CSVAMNSQETQYF. The CDR3 nucleotides are TGCAGCGTTGCGATGAACTCCCAAGAGACCCAGTACTTC.

The rearrangement joins TRBV4-2 to TRBJ2-2, with TRBD1 as a possible D gene (7 bases). In germline, CDR1 is LGHNA, CDR2 YNFKEQ. V lost 8 bases and J lost 4, with 23 bases in between. The CDR3 is 17 residues long. As DNA, the CDR3 is TGTGCCAGCCATTTGGAGGGGGCGGATCACGGCACCGGGGAGCTGTTTTTT. The encoded protein is CASHLEGADHGTGELFF.

The genes are TRBV24-1 and TRBJ2-2; D gene ambiguous. The CDR3 consists of 12 residues. Deletions cut 7 bases from V and 5 bases from J, with 7 bases between. The germline gives CDR1 KGHDR, CDR2 SFDVKD. This chain's CDR3 is CATRSATGELFF. In DNA, the CDR3 is TGTGCCACCAGGAGCGCGACCGGGGAGCTGTTTTTT.

The genes are TRBV12-3 or TRBV12-4 and TRBJ1-1; tentatively, D is TRBD1 (5 bases). V was trimmed by 7 bases and J by 3 bases, leaving 12 bases between them. This CDR3 is 13 amino acids long. CDR3 residues: CASTGREYTEAFF. The CDR3 DNA is TGTGCCAGCACGGGCAGGGAGTACACTGAAGCTTTCTTT.

This clonotype has only one observation. The rearrangement links TRBV5-6 to TRBJ2-6; 7 nucleotides line up with TRBD2. CDR1 is SGHDT and CDR2 is YYEEEE in the germline V gene. The V gene end was trimmed by 3 bases and the J gene end by 0 bases; junction bases not matched to a gene: 0. The CDR3 runs to 15 residues. DNA for the CDR3: TGTGCCAGCAGCTGGGGGGGCTCTGGGGCCAACGTCCTGACTTTC. Protein sequence: CASSWGGSGANVLTF. Drawing the rest from reference TRBV5-6 and TRBJ2-6, the complete variable domain is DAGVTQSPTHLIKTRGQQVTLRCSPKSGHDTVSWYQQALGQGPQFIFQYYEEEERQRGNFPDRFSGHQFPNYSSELNVNALLLGDSALYLCASSWGGSGANVLTFGAGSRLTVL.

V and J are TRBV5-6 and TRBJ1-2, with D unclear. Trimming pared 1 base from V and 4 bases from J, leaving 8 bases between. Germline CDR1 and CDR2: SGHDT and YYEEEE. The CDR3 consists of 13 residues. CDR3: CASSLWHSYGYTF. CDR3 bases: TGTGCCAGCAGCTTGTGGCACAGCTATGGCTACACCTTC.

The chain is built from TRBV9 and TRBJ2-1; 9 bases agree with TRBD2. Germline V gene lookup returns CDR1 SGDLS and CDR2 YYNGEE. J lost 6 bases, V lost 0 bases, and 4 bases had no gene match. The CDR3 runs to 15 residues. The CDR3 protein is CASSVELAGPNEQFF. The CDR3 coding sequence is TGTGCCAGCAGCGTAGAACTAGCGGGTCCCAATGAGCAGTTCTTC. Together with reference TRBV9 and TRBJ2-1, the CDR3 gives the full variable domain: DSGVTQTPKHLITATGQRVTLRCSPRSGDLSVYWYQQSLDQGLQFLIQYYNGEERAKGNILERFSAQQFPDLHSELNLSSLELGDSALYFCASSVELAGPNEQFFGPGTRLTVL.

The chain is built from TRBV6-6 and TRBJ2-5; D might be TRBD1 or TRBD2, each matching 5 bases. Germline CDR1 is MNHNY and CDR2 is SVGAGI (reference sequence). The CDR3 loop spans 14 amino acids. The V gene lost 8 bases and the J gene lost 5 bases, with 18 bases spanning the gap. The chain's CDR3 is CASLAEGFGETQYF. CDR3 bases: TGTGCCAGCCTTGCTGAGGGGTTTGGGGAGACCCAGTACTTC.

The J gene is TRBJ1-2, the V gene TRBV29-1, with D unclear. V was shortened by 4 bases and J by 7 bases, with 4 bases between the two germline ends. The CDR3 runs to 9 residues. CDR1 is SQVTM, CDR2 ANQGSEA, per germline. The CDR3 region has the DNA TGCAGCGTTGGGACTGGCTACACCTTC. Protein product: CSVGTGYTF.

The genes are TRBV4-2 and TRBJ1-1, with TRBD1 matching 8 bases. This CDR3 is built from 14 residues. Germline CDR1 reads LGHNA; CDR2 reads YNFKEQ. The junction had 12 bases not matched to a gene; V was cut back by 4 bases and J by 11 bases. The CDR3 DNA follows: TGTGCCAGCAGCCTCAACTGGCAGGGGGCGACGGCTTTCTTT. It encodes CASSLNWQGATAFF.

The chain recombines TRBV3-1 with TRBJ2-1; 9 bases agree with TRBD1. The trim removed 3 bases at V and 8 bases at J, leaving 5 bases unmatched. The germline V gene has CDR1 LGHDT and CDR2 YNNKEL (reference sequence). CDR3 length: 14 amino acids. The CDR3: CASSQGTGIYEQFF. As DNA, the CDR3 is TGTGCCAGCAGCCAGGGGACAGGGATCTATGAGCAGTTCTTC.

The chain combines TRBV23-1 with TRBJ2-7; D is unresolved. TRBV23-1 is designated an ORF whose function remains uncertain. The V end was cut by 3 bases, the J end by 6 bases, with 12 bases between. This CDR3 has 13 residues. The CDR3 spells CASSHGRRSEQYF. CDR3 in DNA: TGCGCCAGCAGTCACGGCCGACGGAGCGAGCAGTACTTC.

The chain is built from TRBV5-1 and TRBJ2-5, with D perhaps TRBD1 (5 bases). Trimming stripped 6 bases from V and 4 bases from J, with 16 bases between. Per the germline V gene, CDR1 is SGHRS and CDR2 is YFSETQ. The CDR3 is 14 amino acids. As DNA, the CDR3 is TGCGCCAGCAACGTCGCAGGGCAGGGAGAGACCCAGTACTTC. It encodes CASNVAGQGETQYF.

This chain connects TRBV13 to TRBJ2-3; 8 bases are shared with TRBD2. Germline V CDR1 and CDR2: PRHDT, FYEKMQ (reference sequence). The CDR3 is made up of 16 amino acids. V lost 4 bases to trimming and J lost 3 bases; unmatched junction nucleotides: 9. CDR3 region: CASSWGVAGPTDTQYF. The CDR3 DNA is TGTGCCAGCAGCTGGGGGGTAGCGGGGCCGACAGATACGCAGTATTTT.

J is TRBJ2-7 and V is TRBV2; the D is unclear. The CDR3 runs to 11 residues. Per germline, CDR1 SNHLY and CDR2 FYNNEI. V lost 11 bases and J lost 6, with 14 bases in between. CDR3: CARTSKSEQYF. The CDR3 coding sequence is TGTGCCCGCACCTCCAAGAGCGAGCAGTACTTC.

The rearrangement joins TRBV20-1 to TRBJ2-1; D is possibly TRBD2 (7 bases). The V and J ends lost 2 bases and 5 bases respectively, with 16 bases between them. This CDR3 is 15 amino acids long. Looked up from germline, CDR1 is DFQATT and CDR2 is SNEGSKA (reference sequence). As DNA, the CDR3 is TGCAGTGCTAGATTGTGGGGGGGGCCGGACAATGAGCAGTTCTTC. Protein product: CSARLWGGPDNEQFF.

The V call is TRBV20-1, the J call TRBJ2-7, with D perhaps TRBD1 or TRBD2 (5 bases each). The CDR3 is 14 amino acids. The germline V gene has CDR1 DFQATT and CDR2 SNEGSKA (reference sequence). Trimming took off 6 bases at V and 2 bases at J, with 17 bases between the two ends. CDR3 amino acids: CSAPPPGRTYEQYF. The CDR3 coding sequence is TGCAGTGCACCACCACCGGGACGTACCTACGAGCAGTACTTC.

This chain uses TRBV4-1 with TRBJ2-5; D possibly corresponds to TRBD1 (6 bases). V was shortened by 4 bases and J by 5 bases, with 14 bases between the two germline ends. The CDR3 extends over 14 amino acids. CDR1 is MGHRA, CDR2 YSYEKL, per germline. CDR3 residues: CASSPQGEGETQYF. The CDR3 nucleotides read TGCGCCAGCAGCCCACAGGGAGAAGGGGAGACCCAGTACTTC.

The J gene is TRBJ2-2, the V gene TRBV6-4; tentatively, D is TRBD2 (6 bases). The V gene's germline CDR1 is MRHNA and CDR2 SNTAGT. With 5 bases removed from V and 0 bases from J, the gap between germline ends came to 10 bases. The CDR3 totals 15 residues. The CDR3 nucleotides are TGTGCCAGCAGTAGGGACTGGTCGAACACCGGGGAGCTGTTTTTT. Protein product: CASSRDWSNTGELFF.

V gene TRBV2 combines with J gene TRBJ2-4; either TRBD1 or TRBD2 may fit D (6 bases each). V shed 8 bases and J shed 8 bases, with 13 bases lying between them. The CDR3 covers 12 residues. Germline-derived CDR1 and CDR2 are SNHLY and FYNNEI. CDR3 residues: CASSGAEDIQYF. The CDR3, as DNA: TGTGCCAGCTCGGGGGCTGAAGACATTCAGTACTTC. The whole variable domain, filled in from reference TRBV2 and TRBJ2-4, reads EPEVTQTPSHQVTQMGQEVILRCVPISNHLYFYWYRQILGQKVEFLVSFYNNEISEKSEIFDDQFSVERPDGSNFTLKIRSTKLEDSAMYFCASSGAEDIQYFGAGTRLSVL.

The chain couples TRBV19 to TRBJ1-1; D uncertain. Germline lookup yields CDR1 LNHDA and CDR2 SQIVND (reference sequence). With 11 bases removed from V and 2 bases from J, the gap between germline ends came to 12 bases. The CDR3 runs 12 residues. The CDR3 sequence: CASLRVNTEAFF. The CDR3 bases are TGTGCCTCCTTAAGGGTAAACACTGAAGCTTTCTTT.

The chain has TRBV20-1 and TRBJ2-1, with 9 bases fitting TRBD1. The CDR3 is made up of 15 amino acids. The junction had 15 bases not matched to a gene; V was cut back by 5 bases and J by 10 bases. Germline V CDR1 and CDR2: DFQATT, SNEGSKA (reference sequence). The CDR3 nucleotides read TGCAGTGCTTACGACTCGGACAGGGGAAGGAGCGAGCAGTTCTTC. Its translation: CSAYDSDRGRSEQFF.

The V gene is TRBV20-1, the J gene TRBJ2-1; 8 bases line up with TRBD2. The CDR3 runs to 17 residues. V was pared by 1 base and J by 7 bases, with 15 bases of the junction left unmatched. The germline V gene encodes CDR1 DFQATT and CDR2 SNEGSKA (reference sequence). CDR3 DNA sequence: TGCAGTGCTAGAGGTTCTTCGGGGGGGGTCCGAATGAATGAGCAGTTCTTC. Its translation is CSARGSSGGVRMNEQFF.

V is TRBV12-3 or TRBV12-4 and J is TRBJ2-3; D not resolved. CDR3 length: 15 residues. V gave up 2 bases and J gave up 2 bases, with 11 bases separating them. The CDR3 spells CASSLPSGSTDTQYF. CDR3 nucleotides: TGTGCCAGCAGTTTACCATCCGGGTCCACAGATACGCAGTATTTT.